The 15 T cell receptor beta chains in this list originate from one sample, sequenced in a study of blood T cell repertoires in COVID-19. This table comes from immunoSEQ multiplex PCR, and its TCRdb copy is limited to in-frame clones, with some not included. The data show about 150,000 clones, 88% seen once. Material for sequencing was peripheral blood. The source is a man in his fifties or sixties who had recovered from COVID-19.

The chain joins TRBV9 to TRBJ1-5; D gene ambiguous. Deletions cut 0 bases from V and 5 bases from J, with 9 bases between. Germline-derived CDR1 and CDR2 are SGDLS and YYNGEE. The CDR3 extends over 14 amino acids. This CDR3 reads CASSVGEVHQPQHF. CDR3 bases: TGTGCCAGCAGCGTAGGAGAGGTTCATCAGCCCCAGCATTTT.

V and J are TRBV7-2 and TRBJ1-2, with 7 bases identical to TRBD1. Losses at the gene ends were 7 bases for V and 6 bases for J; bases not matched to a gene: 8. This CDR3 is 13 amino acids long. The germline V gene encodes CDR1 SGHTA and CDR2 FQGNSA. CDR3 DNA: TGTGCCAGCACCCCGACAGGGCCCCATGGCTACACCTTC. This translates into CASTPTGPHGYTF. Based on the CDR3 plus reference TRBV7-2 and TRBJ1-2, the full variable domain is GAGVSQSPSNKVTEKGKDVELRCDPISGHTALYWYRQSLGQGLEFLIYFQGNSAPDKSGLPSDRFSAERTGGSVSTLTIQRTQQEDSAVYLCASTPTGPHGYTFGSGTRLTVV.

The V gene is TRBV5-4, the J gene TRBJ1-6; D remains ambiguous. The germline V gene encodes CDR1 SGHNT and CDR2 YYREEE (reference sequence). Trimming cost V 4 bases and J 8 bases, with 7 bases left between them. The CDR3 covers 12 residues. CDR3 nucleotides: TGTGCCAGCAGCCCCCCGGATTCACCCCTCCACTTT. Translation gives CASSPPDSPLHF. The full variable domain, its missing parts supplied by reference TRBV5-4 and TRBJ1-6, is ETGVTQSPTHLIKTRGQQVTLRCSSQSGHNTVSWYQQALGQGPQFIFQYYREEENGRGNFPPRFSGLQFPNYSSELNVNALELDDSALYLCASSPPDSPLHFGNGTRLTVT.

The J gene is TRBJ1-5, the V gene TRBV6-5; no definite D call. Germline CDR1 and CDR2: MNHEY and SVGAGI. The CDR3 loop spans 13 amino acids. Trimming took 0 bases from V and 5 from J, leaving 5 bases between them. The CDR3 DNA reads as TGTGCCAGCAGTTACTCGAGGGATCAGCCCCAGCATTTT. As protein: CASSYSRDQPQHF.

The V and J genes are TRBV9 and TRBJ1-2, with TRBD1 matching over 7 bases. V lost 3 bases to trimming and J lost 8 bases; unmatched junction nucleotides: 4. The germline V gene has CDR1 SGDLS and CDR2 YYNGEE. This CDR3 is built from 12 residues. The CDR3 loop is CASSAGGEGYTF. CDR3 DNA sequence: TGTGCCAGCAGCGCAGGGGGTGAAGGCTACACCTTC.

The rearrangement uses TRBV28 and TRBJ1-5; no firm D call. The CDR3 spans 14 residues. Germline assignment: CDR1 MDHEN and CDR2 SYDVKM. V was clipped by 6 bases and J by 3 bases, with 12 bases between them. The DNA of the CDR3 is TGTGCCAGCAGGGGAGGGAACCCCAATCAGCCCCAGCATTTT. This gives the protein CASRGGNPNQPQHF.

The chain uses TRBV4-3 and TRBJ2-2, with D possibly matching TRBD1 (5 bases). CDR3 size: 16 residues. The germline V gene has CDR1 LGHNA and CDR2 YSLEER. Trimming removed 0 bases from V and 4 bases from J, with 12 bases in between. The CDR3 DNA sequence: TGCGCCAGCAGCCAAGAAGGCAGGGTTAGCACCGGGGAGCTGTTTTTT. Protein sequence: CASSQEGRVSTGELFF.

This clone has a single count. This rearrangement joins TRBV5-1 to TRBJ2-5, with 8 bases matching TRBD1. The CDR3 is made up of 14 amino acids. Trimming cost V 3 bases and J 4 bases; bases outside gene matches: 5. Germline lookup yields CDR1 SGHRS and CDR2 YFSETQ. For the CDR3, the DNA is TGCGCCAGCAGCTGGGGACAGGTTCGAGAGACCCAGTACTTC. It yields the protein CASSWGQVRETQYF.

The chain joins TRBV28 to TRBJ1-2; unclear D gene. Germline values: CDR1 MDHEN, CDR2 SYDVKM. The V and J ends lost 3 bases and 13 bases respectively, with 18 bases between them. The CDR3 loop spans 13 amino acids. CDR3 protein: CASSLNYAGGSTF. CDR3 bases: TGTGCCAGCAGTTTGAACTACGCAGGAGGGTCCACCTTC.

The V call is TRBV7-8, the J call TRBJ2-4, with 8 bases aligning to TRBD1. The CDR3 consists of 14 residues. J gave up 9 bases and V 5 bases, and 9 bases lay outside the gene matches. CDR1 and CDR2 (germline): SGHVS, FQNEAQ. The CDR3 loop is CASSRSGQGGIQYF. CDR3 nucleotide sequence: TGTGCCAGCAGCAGGAGCGGACAGGGCGGCATTCAGTACTTC. The full variable domain, rest sourced from reference TRBV7-8 and TRBJ2-4, is GAGVSQSPRYKVAKRGQDVALRCDPISGHVSLFWYQQALGQGPEFLTYFQNEAQLDKSGLPSDRFFAERPEGSVSTLKIQRTQQEDSAVYLCASSRSGQGGIQYFGAGTRLSVL.

The chain links TRBV11-1 to TRBJ2-1; TRBD2 matches at 7 bases. CDR3 length equals 16 residues. V shed 6 bases, J shed 0 bases, and the junction held 8 bases outside the gene matches. CDR1 is SGHAT, CDR2 FQDESV, per germline (reference sequence). The CDR3 DNA sequence: TGTGCCAGCAGTTCACTAGCGCTCAGCTCCTACAATGAGCAGTTCTTC. This encodes CASSSLALSSYNEQFF.

The chain is built from TRBV6-2 or TRBV6-3 and TRBJ2-7; TRBD1 matches at 12 bases. Trimming cost V 4 bases and J 6 bases; bases outside gene matches: 10. Per germline, CDR1 MNHEY and CDR2 SVGEGT. This CDR3 region has 16 residues. The CDR3 DNA sequence: TGTGCCAGCAGTTTCGGACCGGGACAGGGGGCCCCCGAGCAGTACTTC. Residues: CASSFGPGQGAPEQYF.

The chain joins TRBV4-3 to TRBJ1-2, with 10 bases aligning to TRBD1. The CDR3 runs 16 residues. V lost 1 base and J lost 4; bases outside the gene matches: 6. Germline V gene lookup returns CDR1 LGHNA and CDR2 YSLEER. Here the CDR3 DNA reads TGCGCCAGCAGCCAAGCCGCCTGGACAGGGGGCTATGGCTACACCTTC. This sequence encodes CASSQAAWTGGYGYTF.

The V gene is TRBV9, the J gene TRBJ2-2, with 8 bases fitting TRBD1. The CDR3 totals 16 residues. From germline, CDR1 is SGDLS and CDR2 YYNGEE. With 3 bases clipped from V and 5 bases from J, the junction kept 9 bases outside the gene matches. In nucleotides, the CDR3 is TGTGCCAGCAGCGACCGACAGGGGCCAGGGACCGGGGAGCTGTTTTTT. Amino acid sequence: CASSDRQGPGTGELFF.

This clone occurred a few times. The chain joins TRBV21-1 to TRBJ2-7; the table calls TRBD1, which could not be checked here. TRBV21-1 is a pseudogene. The CDR3 contains 11 residues. The CDR3 loop reads CASSIRGEQYF. CDR3 coding DNA: TGTGCCAGCAGCATCAGGGGTGAGCAGTACTTC.